This is a list of T cell receptor beta chains from one sample in a study of T cell responses to AZD1222 COVID-19 vaccine. Assay: immunoSEQ multiplex PCR; the TCRdb copy retains only in-frame clones and omits some. The table records 54,000 or so clones, more than 70% of them present only once. Sequencing was performed on peripheral blood, taken on day 0 of AZD1222 vaccination. The source of these receptors is an adult in good health. Each CDR3 is given with its conserved first and last residue. D genes are given only for firm matches. Where a row states a size, it is once, few, many or the class of an expanded clone; other rows omit it.

v_call	d_call	j_call	clone_size	cdr3_nt	cdr3_aa
TRBV11-2	TRBD2	TRBJ2-1	.	TGTGCCAGCAGCCAAACTAGCGGGAGCGGTGGCAATGAGCAGTTCTTC	CASSQTSGSGGNEQFF
TRBV27	.	TRBJ2-4	.	TGTGCCAGCAGTTTAGGGCTCGGGGTAACCAAAAACATTCAGTACTTC	CASSLGLGVTKNIQYF
TRBV3-1/TRBV3-2	TRBD2	TRBJ2-1	.	TGTGCCAGCAGCCAAGAGTCGACTAGCGGGACCTACAATGAGCAGTTCTTC	CASSQESTSGTYNEQFF
TRBV4-2	TRBD2	TRBJ2-1	.	TGTGCCAGCAGCCACCCCGCGGGGACTAGCGGTTACAATGAGCAGTTCTTC	CASSHPAGTSGYNEQFF
TRBV7-9	.	TRBJ1-1	.	TGTGCCAGCAGCTCCCAGTACACTGAAGCTTTCTTT	CASSSQYTEAFF
TRBV28	.	TRBJ1-6	.	TGTGCCAGCATCGATACAGGGCCCAGCTCCTATAATTCACCCCTCCACTTT	CASIDTGPSSYNSPLHF
TRBV7-9	.	TRBJ1-2	.	TGTGCCAGCAGCTTAACAAAAGACTATGGCTACACCTTC	CASSLTKDYGYTF
TRBV18	TRBD1	TRBJ2-5	few	TGTGCCAGCTCACCGGACAGGATACAAGAGACCCAGTACTTC	CASSPDRIQETQYF
TRBV19	.	TRBJ2-7	few	TGTGCCAGTAGTATAGACAGCAAGAGCTACGAGCAGTACTTC	CASSIDSKSYEQYF
TRBV27	TRBD1	TRBJ1-1	.	TGTGCCAGCAGCGCCACAGGGGGCGAGAACACTGAAGCTTTCTTT	CASSATGGENTEAFF
TRBV7-3	.	TRBJ2-2	.	TGTGCCAGCAGCTTAGCTTCCACCGGGGAGCTGTTTTTT	CASSLASTGELFF
TRBV19	.	TRBJ2-7	.	TGTGCCAGTAGTATCTCAAGGAATTACGAGCAGTACTTC	CASSISRNYEQYF
TRBV7-9	TRBD2	TRBJ2-1	.	TGTGCCAGCAGCTTAAGGGCGGGAGGCTACAATGAGCAGTTCTTC	CASSLRAGGYNEQFF
TRBV7-9	TRBD1	TRBJ1-2	.	TGTGCCAGCAGCAACACAGGGGCCGGTGGCTACACCTTC	CASSNTGAGGYTF
TRBV20-1	TRBD2	TRBJ2-7	once	TGCAGTGCTAGTTGGGCAATAGCGGGGCCTACCGCCTACGAGCAGTACTTC	CSASWAIAGPTAYEQYF
TRBV27	TRBD2	TRBJ2-3	.	TGTGCCAGCAGTCGACTAGCGGGAACTAGCACAGATACGCAGTATTTT	CASSRLAGTSTDTQYF
TRBV30	.	TRBJ1-1	.	TGTGCCTGGAGTGCTGGGAGGAACACTGAAGCTTTCTTT	CAWSAGRNTEAFF
TRBV29-1	TRBD2	TRBJ2-5	.	TGCAGCGTTCCACACCGCGGGAGCGGGGTAGAGACCCAGTACTTC	CSVPHRGSGVETQYF
TRBV10-3	TRBD2	TRBJ2-1	.	TGTGCCATCAGTCCGGGACTAGTTATAAACGGTGAGCAGTTCTTC	CAISPGLVINGEQFF
TRBV29-1	.	TRBJ1-4	.	TGCAGCGTTTATGCAACTAATGAAAAACTGTTTTTT	CSVYATNEKLFF
TRBV6-6	TRBD1	TRBJ1-6	.	TGTGCCAGCTGGCGGGACAGGGGGGGATCACCCCTCCACTTT	CASWRDRGGSPLHF
TRBV7-2	TRBD2	TRBJ2-7	.	TGTGCCAGCAGCGCCCGGGCGGGGGGCTCCTACGAGCAGTACTTC	CASSARAGGSYEQYF
TRBV27	.	TRBJ1-3	.	TGTGCCAGCAGTTTCACAGGGCTATCTGGAAACACCATATATTTT	CASSFTGLSGNTIYF
TRBV7-2	TRBD1	TRBJ1-3	.	TGTGCCAGCAGCCATGACAGGGGGGACACCATATATTTT	CASSHDRGDTIYF
TRBV5-1	TRBD1	TRBJ1-4	.	TGCGCCAGCAGAAATAACGACAGGGTCCCTAATGAAAAACTGTTTTTT	CASRNNDRVPNEKLFF
TRBV5-5	TRBD1	TRBJ2-2	.	TGTGCCAGCAGCTTGATGACAGGGTCCGGGGAGCTGTTTTTT	CASSLMTGSGELFF
TRBV9	.	TRBJ1-4	few	TGTGCCAGCAGCGGTAAAACCGGCACTGGGGAACTGTTTTTT	CASSGKTGTGELFF
TRBV12-3/TRBV12-4	.	TRBJ1-2	.	TGTGCCAGCATGGCGAACTATGGCTACACCTTC	CASMANYGYTF
TRBV2	TRBD1	TRBJ1-1	.	TGTGCCAGCTACCGGGACAGGGTGAACACTGAAGCTTTCTTT	CASYRDRVNTEAFF
TRBV5-1	TRBD1	TRBJ2-7	medium-sized	TGCGCCAGCAACCAGGGGGCGCCTGAGATGGAGCAGTACTTC	CASNQGAPEMEQYF
TRBV18	.	TRBJ2-5	.	TGTGCCAGCTCGGTGAGGGGATCCGAGACCCAGTACTTC	CASSVRGSETQYF
TRBV6-6	TRBD1	TRBJ2-7	.	TGTGCCAGCAGTTACGAACTAGGGACAGTCTACGAGCAGTACTTC	CASSYELGTVYEQYF
TRBV5-1	TRBD1	TRBJ1-2	.	TGCGCCAGCAGCTCGGACAGGGGGCAACGGGATGGCTACACCTTC	CASSSDRGQRDGYTF
TRBV7-9	TRBD1	TRBJ2-1	.	TGTGCCAGCAGCTTAGGGTGGACAGGGGGCGAGCAGTTCTTC	CASSLGWTGGEQFF
TRBV27	.	TRBJ1-4	.	TGTGCCAGCAGAACTCAGACAGCAGAAAAACTGTTTTTT	CASRTQTAEKLFF
TRBV7-9	.	TRBJ1-1	.	TGTGCCAGCAGCTTGATGGGGACGGTGAACACTGAAGCTTTCTTT	CASSLMGTVNTEAFF
TRBV15	.	TRBJ1-6	few	TGTGCCACCAGCAGAGACCACACGGAGTCGTCACCCCTCCACTTT	CATSRDHTESSPLHF
TRBV5-1	.	TRBJ1-2	few	TGCGCCAGCAGCTTGGCCGACGTGCAGGTCGGAGGCTACACCTTC	CASSLADVQVGGYTF
TRBV15	.	TRBJ2-3	.	TGTGCCACCAGCAGAGATAATACGAAGTCGGATACGCAGTATTTT	CATSRDNTKSDTQYF
TRBV5-4	.	TRBJ2-1	few	TGTGCCAGCAGCCAGAGGGGGGTAACGCTCAATGAGCAGTTCTTC	CASSQRGVTLNEQFF
TRBV5-8	TRBD1	TRBJ2-3	.	TGTGCCAGCAGCCCCTACCCGACAGGGGACTTCACAGATACGCAGTATTTT	CASSPYPTGDFTDTQYF
TRBV19	.	TRBJ2-1	.	TGTGCCAGTAGTACCCCCCTATTCAATGAGCAGTTCTTC	CASSTPLFNEQFF
TRBV20-1	.	TRBJ1-1	.	TGCAGTGCTAGTAAGACAGGATTGAACACTGAAGCTTTCTTT	CSASKTGLNTEAFF
TRBV30	TRBD1	TRBJ1-1	few	TGTGCCTGGACAGACCGGGACAGGGTCGCCACTGAAGCTTTCTTT	CAWTDRDRVATEAFF
TRBV5-1	.	TRBJ2-1	.	TGCGCCAGCAGTCCAAGGCCCTGGGCTGAGCAGTTCTTC	CASSPRPWAEQFF
TRBV7-3	TRBD2	TRBJ2-7	.	TGTGCCAGCAGCTTAACGCGGCCTAGCGGGAGGAAGAACTACGAGCAGTACTTC	CASSLTRPSGRKNYEQYF
TRBV9	.	TRBJ2-6	.	TGTGCCAGCAGCCACCGTGGGGAAATGATTCCCTCTGGGGCCAACGTCCTGACTTTC	CASSHRGEMIPSGANVLTF
TRBV20-1	.	TRBJ1-5	.	TGCAGTGCTAGTTCGGGGCTTCAGCCCCAGCATTTT	CSASSGLQPQHF
TRBV5-8	.	TRBJ2-1	.	TGTGCCAGCAGCTACAATGAGCAGTTCTTC	CASSYNEQFF
TRBV11-2	.	TRBJ2-7	few	TGTGCCAGCAGCTTAGGTAGCGCTACGCGTTACGAGCAGTACTTC	CASSLGSATRYEQYF
TRBV27	.	TRBJ2-3	.	TGTGCCAGCAGTTTCTCACCGGGCCCGCAGTATTTT	CASSFSPGPQYF
TRBV20-1	.	TRBJ1-1	.	TGCAGTGCTAGGGTTCACTCTGAAGCTTTCTTT	CSARVHSEAFF
TRBV5-1	.	TRBJ1-1	.	TGCGCCAGCAGCTTCGGTGACACTGAAGCTTTCTTT	CASSFGDTEAFF
TRBV6-6	TRBD1	TRBJ1-4	.	TGTGCCAGCACCGGACAGGTTTTGGGTGAAAAACTGTTTTTT	CASTGQVLGEKLFF
TRBV10-3	.	TRBJ1-3	.	TGTGCCATCAGTGGGGTTAACTCTGGAAACACCATATATTTT	CAISGVNSGNTIYF
TRBV6-5	.	TRBJ1-5	.	TGTGCCAGCACGACCGGGGGAGCTACCGATCAGCCCCAGCATTTT	CASTTGGATDQPQHF
TRBV19	TRBD1	TRBJ1-2	.	TGTGCCAGTAGGGGGACAGGACTCAGCTATGGCTACACCTTC	CASRGTGLSYGYTF
TRBV7-6	.	TRBJ2-3	.	TGTGCCAGCAGCCAGGACCAGGGGCACACAGATACGCAGTATTTT	CASSQDQGHTDTQYF